This TCR beta chain was recovered during a study of T cell responses to AZD1222 COVID-19 vaccine. Measured with immunoSEQ multiplex PCR; TCRdb has only the in-frame clones, and not every one. The table shows roughly 120,000 clones, with under 90% occurring only once. Study findings and constraints: Rises in breadth and depth of Spike-specific TCRs came after two AZD1222 doses. The study reported that nearly half of spike-specific TCRs target unmutated variant regions.

For this clone: Its antigen is unknown.

J was trimmed by 6 bases and V by 5 bases; bases with no gene match: 5. The CDR3 totals 15 residues. CDR1 and CDR2 (germline): ENHRY, SYGVKD. The sequence came from an adult in good health. The material was peripheral blood, obtained on day 0 of AZD1222 vaccination. This rearrangement joins TRBV10-3 to TRBJ2-1; 12 nucleotides match TRBD2. CDR3 nucleotides: TGTGCCATCAGTCTAGCGGGGGGGTTGGGCAATGAGCAGTTCTTC. It codes for CAISLAGGLGNEQFF.